In its sample, the clone carrying this T cell receptor beta chain was seen a few times. Its antigen remains unidentified. The sample comes from a study of CD4 T cells in relation to SARS-CoV-2 and coronaviruses. Across the study: The negative reference was HIV-1 Nef peptide pool or peptide-free culture. Findings of the study overall: Pre-pandemic and post-infection samples never came from the same donor. The cross-reactivity analysis covered only spike protein, not other viral proteins.

The unexposed donors gave CD4+ T cells in about 2011-2018, prior to COVID-19. Isolation of CD4+ T cells took place after less than twelve days in culture. Testing used SARS-CoV-2 S/N and four cold-coronavirus spikes on unexposed-donor CD4+ T cells, cells permitting. V lost 7 bases to trimming and J lost 8 bases, with 15 bases between them. The germline V gene has CDR1 SQVTM and CDR2 ANQGSEA. This CDR3 contains 13 residues. Produced via immunoSEQ multiplex PCR; TCRdb's table is partial and in-frame only. The table records some 21,000 clones, roughly 80% of them present only once. The sequencing input was CD4+ T cells from PBMCs, cultured in vitro. The source is a human donor in good health. The chain combines TRBV29-1 with TRBJ1-6; D is perhaps TRBD1 (6 bases). This chain's CDR3 is CSAGVGGDSPLHF. The CDR3 DNA sequence: TGCAGCGCTGGGGTAGGGGGGGATTCACCCCTCCACTTT.